The TCR beta chain under discussion was sequenced for a study of T cells in Graves' hyperthyroidism and ophthalmopathy. Study-level background: Any treatment followed the collection of peripheral blood at initial diagnosis. Study-wide results and caveats: Among thyroid clonotypes expanded above 0.001, most also appeared in blood. The model forecast ophthalmopathy, anticipating it by a median around 6.5 months before onset. Researchers report that a 13 V-J model separated ophthalmopathy from stable hyperthyroidism.

This clonotype occurred many times. Its specificity is unknown. Using RNA transcripts as the source, TCR beta CDR3 regions were amplified. The HTBI primer set served for first-round RT-PCR of the TCR CDR3. In TCRdb, the multiplex PCR reads were re-called with MiXCR into one record per CDR3 protein. The sample shows about 360,000 distinct CDR3 sequences, around 13% of them seen only once. Trimming removed 6 bases at V and 6 bases at J, with 11 bases between. Germline loops: CDR1 MNHEY, CDR2 SVGEGT. This CDR3 is built from 12 residues. The material sequenced was blood. The rearrangement uses TRBV6-2 or TRBV6-3 and TRBJ1-1, with D possibly being TRBD1 (5 bases). This clonotype was sampled from a woman younger than 30 with Graves' hyperthyroidism. The DNA of the CDR3 is TGTGCCAGCAGAGAAGGGGTCTCTGAAGCTTTCTTT. Its protein product is CASREGVSEAFF.